This TCR beta chain comes out of a study of shared T cell receptors in the human thymus. J gave up 7 bases and V 6 bases, and 8 bases lay outside the gene matches. The CDR3 contains 15 residues. CDR1 is MNHEY and CDR2 is SMNVEV in the germline V gene (reference sequence). Sequencing used immunoSEQ multiplex PCR; TCRdb keeps in-frame clones, though not all of them. The table includes about 400,000 clones, approximately 95% detected once. As for this clone: Different DNA sequences within this sample yield the same CDR3.

This clonotype was obtained from a human donor. The genes are TRBV27 and TRBJ2-1; TRBD2 agrees at 11 bases. The sequencing input was thymocytes. In DNA, the CDR3 is TGTGCCAGCAGCTTACTAGCGGGAGTTGGGAATGAGCAGTTCTTC. Translating it yields CASSLLAGVGNEQFF.